The clone carrying this TCR beta chain has ten or more counts. TRAV- and TRBV-specific primers were used for first-strand cDNA, which covered alpha and beta chains. A roughly 20-cycle PCR with a constant-region primer and V-primer adapter amplified TCRs. TCRdb re-derived calls from the reads in MiXCR, one entry per CDR3 protein. The table lists nearly 95,000 distinct CDR3 sequences, 9.4% of them singletons, with roughly 1% in the top ten. As for time point: before trial treatment. These data belong to a study of low-dose radiotherapy and immunotherapy resistance in tumors. Study-wide background: Intravenous cyclophosphamide at 200 mg/m2 preceded radiation and immunotherapy by one day, every two weeks. Once cycle 1 day 1 began, patients took oral aspirin 300 mg daily for four cycles.

The CDR3 is 14 amino acids. Germline loops: CDR1 SGHRS, CDR2 YFSETQ. J was trimmed by 10 bases and V by 0 bases; bases with no gene match: 7. The sequence was obtained from a male donor with prostate cancer. The specimen comprised PBMCs, sampled before treatment. This chain joins TRBV5-1 and TRBJ1-1, with 9 nucleotides matching TRBD1. CDR3 region: CASSLEYLGQGAFF. The CDR3 DNA follows: TGCGCCAGCAGCTTGGAATATTTGGGACAGGGAGCTTTCTTT.